This T cell receptor (beta chain) was sequenced in a study of blood T cell repertoires in COVID-19. At the level of the study: Sources were T cells, B-cell-depleted T cells, or PBMCs; the material itself was cDNA or gDNA.

The table came from immunoSEQ multiplex PCR; TCRdb's copy has only in-frame clones and leaves some out. The table lists fewer than 25,000 clones, around nine tenths of them singletons, with approximately 5% in the top ten. Germline V gene lookup returns CDR1 LGHDT and CDR2 YNNKEL (reference sequence). The CDR3 contains 14 residues. V shed 3 bases and J shed 2 bases, with 8 bases lying between them. The J gene is TRBJ1-3, the V gene TRBV3-1 (or the pseudogene TRBV3-2); D unclear. The clonotype originates from a man aged 50 to 59 with active COVID-19. Sequenced input: peripheral blood. The CDR3 region is CASSQNFAGNTIYF. CDR3 coding DNA: TGTGCCAGCAGCCAGAACTTCGCTGGAAACACCATATATTTT.